The clone carrying this T cell receptor beta chain occurred once. Its target is unknown. Trimming cost V 3 bases and J 2 bases; bases outside gene matches: 3. CDR3 size: 15 residues. Germline CDR1 is SGHVS and CDR2 is FQNEAQ. These data come from a study of chemoradiotherapy in HPV16-positive cancers. Study details: Candidate HPV-specific clones and shared TCR motifs came from two HPV16-positive patients. The study's findings and limits: Functional assays defining HPV-specific T cells used only a couple of HPV16-positive patients. In HPV16-positive patients, HPV-responsive T-cell expansion tracked better recurrence-free survival.

Sequencing was performed with immunoSEQ multiplex PCR; in TCRdb, only in-frame clones are kept and a portion is missing. The table has around 14,000 clones, around 78% seen once; the top ten hold over 7.5%. The J gene is TRBJ2-5, the V gene TRBV7-8; TRBD1 aligns across 10 bases. This TCR was recovered from a human donor with HPV-associated anogenital cancer. The specimen was collected from a patient who underwent chemoradiotherapy. The CDR3: CASSFRDRGQETQYF. The CDR3 bases are TGTGCCAGCAGCTTTCGGGACAGGGGACAAGAGACCCAGTACTTC.